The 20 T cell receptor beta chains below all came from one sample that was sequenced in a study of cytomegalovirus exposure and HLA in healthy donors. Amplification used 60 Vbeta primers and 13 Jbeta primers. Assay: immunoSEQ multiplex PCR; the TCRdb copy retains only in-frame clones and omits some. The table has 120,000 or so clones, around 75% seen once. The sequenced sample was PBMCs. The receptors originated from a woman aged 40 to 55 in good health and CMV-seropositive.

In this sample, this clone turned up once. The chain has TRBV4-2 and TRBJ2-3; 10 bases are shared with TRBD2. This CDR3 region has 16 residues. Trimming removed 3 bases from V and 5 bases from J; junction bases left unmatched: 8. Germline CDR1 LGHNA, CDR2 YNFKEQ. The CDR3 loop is CASSQGPSGRQDTQYF. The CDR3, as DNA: TGTGCCAGCAGCCAGGGTCCTAGCGGGAGACAAGATACGCAGTATTTT.

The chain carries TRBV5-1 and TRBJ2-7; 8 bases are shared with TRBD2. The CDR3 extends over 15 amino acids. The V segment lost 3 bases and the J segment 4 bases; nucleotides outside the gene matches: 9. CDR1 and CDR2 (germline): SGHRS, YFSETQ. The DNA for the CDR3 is TGCGCCAGCAGCTATGGGACGGGAGGGATTTACGAGCAGTACTTC. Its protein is CASSYGTGGIYEQYF.

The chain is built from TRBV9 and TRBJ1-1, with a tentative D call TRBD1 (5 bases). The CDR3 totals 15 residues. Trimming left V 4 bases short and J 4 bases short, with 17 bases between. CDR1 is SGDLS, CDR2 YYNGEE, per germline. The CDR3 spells CASSREEGPPTEAFF. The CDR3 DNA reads TGTGCCAGCAGCCGAGAGGAGGGGCCGCCCACTGAAGCTTTCTTT. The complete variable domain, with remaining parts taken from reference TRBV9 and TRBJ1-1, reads DSGVTQTPKHLITATGQRVTLRCSPRSGDLSVYWYQQSLDQGLQFLIQYYNGEERAKGNILERFSAQQFPDLHSELNLSSLELGDSALYFCASSREEGPPTEAFFGQGTRLTVV.

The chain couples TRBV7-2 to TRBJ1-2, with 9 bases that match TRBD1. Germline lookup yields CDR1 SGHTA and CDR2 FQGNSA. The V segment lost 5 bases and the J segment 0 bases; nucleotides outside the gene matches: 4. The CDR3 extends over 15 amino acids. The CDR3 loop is CASSLGQGPNYGYTF. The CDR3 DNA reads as TGTGCCAGCAGCCTTGGACAGGGGCCTAACTATGGCTACACCTTC. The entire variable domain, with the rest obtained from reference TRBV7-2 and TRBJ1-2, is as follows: GAGVSQSPSNKVTEKGKDVELRCDPISGHTALYWYRQSLGQGLEFLIYFQGNSAPDKSGLPSDRFSAERTGGSVSTLTIQRTQQEDSAVYLCASSLGQGPNYGYTFGSGTRLTVV.

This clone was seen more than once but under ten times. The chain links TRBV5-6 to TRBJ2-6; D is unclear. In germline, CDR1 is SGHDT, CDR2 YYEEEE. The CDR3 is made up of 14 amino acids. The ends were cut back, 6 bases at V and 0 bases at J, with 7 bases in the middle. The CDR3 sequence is CASTRLSGANVLTF. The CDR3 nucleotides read TGTGCCAGCACAAGACTCTCTGGGGCCAACGTCCTGACTTTC.

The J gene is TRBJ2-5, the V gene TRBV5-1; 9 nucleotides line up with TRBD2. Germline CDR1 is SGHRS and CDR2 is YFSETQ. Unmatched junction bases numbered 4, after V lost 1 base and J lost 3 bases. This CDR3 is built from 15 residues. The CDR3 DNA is TGCGCCAGCAGCTTGAAGGGACTAGCTGAAGAGACCCAGTACTTC. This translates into CASSLKGLAEETQYF. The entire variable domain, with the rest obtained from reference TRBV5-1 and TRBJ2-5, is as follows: KAGVTQTPRYLIKTRGQQVTLSCSPISGHRSVSWYQQTPGQGLQFLFEYFSETQRNKGNFPGRFSGRQFSNSRSEMNVSTLELGDSALYLCASSLKGLAEETQYFGPGTRLLVL.

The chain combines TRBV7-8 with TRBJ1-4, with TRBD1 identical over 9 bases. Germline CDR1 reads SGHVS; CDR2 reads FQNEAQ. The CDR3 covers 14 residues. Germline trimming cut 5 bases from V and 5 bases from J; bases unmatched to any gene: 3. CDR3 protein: CASSPGTGNEKLFF. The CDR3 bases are TGTGCCAGCAGCCCAGGGACAGGGAATGAAAAACTGTTTTTT.

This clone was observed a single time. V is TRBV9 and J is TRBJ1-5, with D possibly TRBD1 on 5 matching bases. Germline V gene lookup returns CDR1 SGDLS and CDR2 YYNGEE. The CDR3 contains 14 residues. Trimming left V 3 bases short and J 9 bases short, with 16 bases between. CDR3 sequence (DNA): TGTGCCAGCAGCGAAGAGGGTGCGGGGGGGCCCCAGCATTTT. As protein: CASSEEGAGGPQHF.

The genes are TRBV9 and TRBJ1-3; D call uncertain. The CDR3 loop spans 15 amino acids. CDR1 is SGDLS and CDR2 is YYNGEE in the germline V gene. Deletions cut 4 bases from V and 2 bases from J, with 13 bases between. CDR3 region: CASSSSTFTGNTIYF. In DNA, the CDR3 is TGTGCCAGCAGCTCCTCGACATTTACTGGAAACACCATATATTTT. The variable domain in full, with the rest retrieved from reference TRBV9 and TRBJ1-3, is DSGVTQTPKHLITATGQRVTLRCSPRSGDLSVYWYQQSLDQGLQFLIQYYNGEERAKGNILERFSAQQFPDLHSELNLSSLELGDSALYFCASSSSTFTGNTIYFGEGSWLTVV.

The CDR3 loop is CASSYSESRNQPQHF. DNA of the CDR3: TGTGCCAGCAGTTACTCGGAATCGAGGAATCAGCCCCAGCATTTT. The chain combines TRBV6-6 with TRBJ1-5; D unclear. CDR1 and CDR2 (germline): MNHNY, SVGAGI (reference sequence). Trimming removed 0 bases at V and 4 bases at J, with 10 bases between. This CDR3 contains 15 residues.

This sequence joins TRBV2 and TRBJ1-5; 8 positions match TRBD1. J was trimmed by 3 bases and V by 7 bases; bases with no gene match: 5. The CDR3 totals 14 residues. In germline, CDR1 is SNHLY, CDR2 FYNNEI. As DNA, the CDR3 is TGTGCCAGCACCAAGGACAGGGTCAATCAGCCCCAGCATTTT. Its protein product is CASTKDRVNQPQHF.

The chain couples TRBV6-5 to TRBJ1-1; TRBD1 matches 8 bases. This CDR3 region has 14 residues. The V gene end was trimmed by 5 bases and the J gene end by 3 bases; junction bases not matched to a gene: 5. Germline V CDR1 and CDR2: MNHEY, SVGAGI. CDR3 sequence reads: CASSHGQGDTEAFF. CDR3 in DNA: TGTGCCAGCAGTCACGGACAGGGAGACACTGAAGCTTTCTTT.

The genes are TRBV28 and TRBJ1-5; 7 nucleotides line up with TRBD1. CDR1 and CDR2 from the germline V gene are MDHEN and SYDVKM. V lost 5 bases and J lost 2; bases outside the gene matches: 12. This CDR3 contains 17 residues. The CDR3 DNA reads TGTGCCAGCAGTCCTAGGACAGGACTGGATGGCAATCAGCCCCAGCATTTT. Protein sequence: CASSPRTGLDGNQPQHF.

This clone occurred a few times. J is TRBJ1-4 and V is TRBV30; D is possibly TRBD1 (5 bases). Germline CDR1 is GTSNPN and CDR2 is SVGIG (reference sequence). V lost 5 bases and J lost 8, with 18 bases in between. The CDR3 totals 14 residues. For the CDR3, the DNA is TGTGCCTGGTGCAAGCAGGGCGGGGGAGAAAAACTGTTTTTT. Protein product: CAWCKQGGGEKLFF. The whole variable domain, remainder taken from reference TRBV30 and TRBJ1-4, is SQTIHQWPATLVQPVGSPLSLECTVEGTSNPNLYWYRQAAGRGLQLLFYSVGIGQISSEVPQNLSASRPQDRQFILSSKKLLLSDSGFYLCAWCKQGGGEKLFFGSGTQLSVL.

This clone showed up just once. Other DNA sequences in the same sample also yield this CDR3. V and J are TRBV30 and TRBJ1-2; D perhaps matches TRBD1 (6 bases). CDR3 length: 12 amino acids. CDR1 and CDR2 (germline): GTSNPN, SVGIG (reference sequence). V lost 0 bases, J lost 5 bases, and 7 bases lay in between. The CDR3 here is CAWSVGQYGYTF. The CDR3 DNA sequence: TGTGCCTGGAGTGTGGGACAATATGGCTACACCTTC.

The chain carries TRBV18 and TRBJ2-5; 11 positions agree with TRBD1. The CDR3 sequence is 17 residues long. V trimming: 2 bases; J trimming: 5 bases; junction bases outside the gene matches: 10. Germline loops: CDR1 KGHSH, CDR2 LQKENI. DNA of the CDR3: TGTGCCAGCTCACCAGGGACAGGGGGAACCTTGGGGGAGACCCAGTACTTC. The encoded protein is CASSPGTGGTLGETQYF.

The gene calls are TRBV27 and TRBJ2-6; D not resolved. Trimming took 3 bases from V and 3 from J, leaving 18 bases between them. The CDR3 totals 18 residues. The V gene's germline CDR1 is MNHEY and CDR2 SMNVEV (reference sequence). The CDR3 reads CASSFSSPRRSGANVLTF. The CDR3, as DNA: TGTGCCAGCAGTTTTTCGTCGCCCAGGCGAAGTGGGGCCAACGTCCTGACTTTC.

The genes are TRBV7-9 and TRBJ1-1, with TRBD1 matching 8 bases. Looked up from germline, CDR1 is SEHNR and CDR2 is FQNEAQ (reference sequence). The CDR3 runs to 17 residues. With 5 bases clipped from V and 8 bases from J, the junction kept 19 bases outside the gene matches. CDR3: CASSPPDPTGARGEAFF. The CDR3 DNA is TGTGCCAGCAGCCCCCCCGACCCGACAGGGGCAAGAGGGGAAGCTTTCTTT.

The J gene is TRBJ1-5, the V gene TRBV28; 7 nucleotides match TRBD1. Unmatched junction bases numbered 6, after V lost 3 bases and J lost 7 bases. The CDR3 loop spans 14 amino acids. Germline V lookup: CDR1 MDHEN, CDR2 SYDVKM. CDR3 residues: CASSFEGAAQPQHF. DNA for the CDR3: TGTGCCAGCAGTTTTGAGGGGGCGGCCCAGCCCCAGCATTTT.

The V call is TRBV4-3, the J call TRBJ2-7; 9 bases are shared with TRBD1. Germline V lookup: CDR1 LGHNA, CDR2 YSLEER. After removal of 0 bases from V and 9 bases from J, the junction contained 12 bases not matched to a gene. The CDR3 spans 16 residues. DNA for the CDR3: TGCGCCAGCAGCCAAGATTTAGGGGACAGGGTGCGGGGGCAGTACTTC. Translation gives CASSQDLGDRVRGQYF.